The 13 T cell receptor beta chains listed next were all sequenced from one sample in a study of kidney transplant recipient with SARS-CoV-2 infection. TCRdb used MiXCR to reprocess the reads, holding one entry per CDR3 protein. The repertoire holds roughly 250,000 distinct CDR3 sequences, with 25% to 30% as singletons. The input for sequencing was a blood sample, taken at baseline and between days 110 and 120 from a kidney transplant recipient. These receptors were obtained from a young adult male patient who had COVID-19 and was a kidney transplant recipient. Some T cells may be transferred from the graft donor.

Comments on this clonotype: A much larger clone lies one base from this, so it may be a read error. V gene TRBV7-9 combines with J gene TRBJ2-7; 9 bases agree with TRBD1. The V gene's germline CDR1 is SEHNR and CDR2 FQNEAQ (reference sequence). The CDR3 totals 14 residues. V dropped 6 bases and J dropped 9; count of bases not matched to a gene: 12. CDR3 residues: CASSKGTGMNGQYF. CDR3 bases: TGTGCCAGCAGTAAGGGGACAGGGATGAACGGGCAGTACTTC.

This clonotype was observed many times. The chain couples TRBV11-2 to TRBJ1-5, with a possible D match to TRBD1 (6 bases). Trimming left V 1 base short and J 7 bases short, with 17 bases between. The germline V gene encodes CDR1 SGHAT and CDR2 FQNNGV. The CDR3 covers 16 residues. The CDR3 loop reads CASSLASGGGGQPQHF. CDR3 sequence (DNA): TGTGCCAGCAGCTTAGCATCGGGGGGCGGAGGGCAGCCCCAGCATTTT.

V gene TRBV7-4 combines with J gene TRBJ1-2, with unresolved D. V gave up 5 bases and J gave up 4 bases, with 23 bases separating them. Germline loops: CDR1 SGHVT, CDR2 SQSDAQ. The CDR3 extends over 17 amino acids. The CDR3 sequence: CASSISSSARRTYGYTF. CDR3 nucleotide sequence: TGTGCCAGCAGCATATCCAGTTCAGCTCGAAGGACCTATGGCTACACCTTC.

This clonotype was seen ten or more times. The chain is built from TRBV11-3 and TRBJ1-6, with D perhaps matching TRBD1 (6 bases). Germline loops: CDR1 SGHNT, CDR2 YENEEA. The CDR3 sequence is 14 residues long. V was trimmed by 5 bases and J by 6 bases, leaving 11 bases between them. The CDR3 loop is CASSLGQLNSPLHF. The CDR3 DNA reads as TGTGCCAGCAGCCTTGGACAGCTTAATTCACCCCTCCACTTT.

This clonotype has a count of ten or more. The CDR3 protein is CASSRRDWDNEQFF. The CDR3 nucleotides are TGTGCCAGCAGCCGCCGGGACTGGGACAATGAGCAGTTCTTC. The genes are TRBV3-2 and TRBJ2-1; the D call in the table, TRBD2, was not verified against the DNA. TRBV3-2 constitutes a pseudogene. The length of the CDR3 is 14 residues.

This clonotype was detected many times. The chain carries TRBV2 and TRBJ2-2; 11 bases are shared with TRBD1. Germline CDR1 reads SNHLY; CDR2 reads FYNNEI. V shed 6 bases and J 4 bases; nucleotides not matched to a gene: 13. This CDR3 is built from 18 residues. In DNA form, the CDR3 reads TGTGCCAGCAGCCGATCCATCCCGGGACAGGGGGGCACCGGGGAGCTGTTTTTT. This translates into CASSRSIPGQGGTGELFF.

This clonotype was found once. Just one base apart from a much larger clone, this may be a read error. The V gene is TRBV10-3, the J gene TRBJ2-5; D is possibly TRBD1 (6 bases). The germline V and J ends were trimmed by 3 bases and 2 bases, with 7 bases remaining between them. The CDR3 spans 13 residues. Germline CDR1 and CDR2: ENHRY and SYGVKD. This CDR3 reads CAISETGQETQYF. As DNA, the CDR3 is TGTGCCATCAGTGAAACAGGGCAAGAGACCCAGTACTTC.

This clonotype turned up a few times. The CDR3 nucleotides are TGCGCCAGCAGCTATTACGCAGGGGATGAGGAGACCCAGTACTTC. Protein: CASSYYAGDEETQYF. This rearrangement joins TRBV5-1 to TRBJ2-5; weak D call: TRBD1 (6 bases). V lost 3 bases, J lost 5 bases, and 17 bases lay in between. The length of the CDR3 is 15 residues. Looked up from germline, CDR1 is SGHRS and CDR2 is YFSETQ.

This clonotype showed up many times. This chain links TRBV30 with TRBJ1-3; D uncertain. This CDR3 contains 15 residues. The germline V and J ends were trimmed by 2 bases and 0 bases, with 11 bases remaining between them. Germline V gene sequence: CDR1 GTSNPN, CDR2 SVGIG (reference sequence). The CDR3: CAWSPMPDSGNTIYF. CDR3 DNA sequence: TGTGCCTGGAGTCCCATGCCAGACTCTGGAAACACCATATATTTT.

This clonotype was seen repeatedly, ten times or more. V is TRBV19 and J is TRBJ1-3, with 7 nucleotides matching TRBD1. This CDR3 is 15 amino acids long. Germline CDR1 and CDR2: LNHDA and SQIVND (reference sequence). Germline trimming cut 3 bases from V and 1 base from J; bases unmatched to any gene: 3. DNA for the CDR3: TGTGCCAGTAGTATTTCGACAGGGTCTGGAAACACCATATATTTT. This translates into CASSISTGSGNTIYF.

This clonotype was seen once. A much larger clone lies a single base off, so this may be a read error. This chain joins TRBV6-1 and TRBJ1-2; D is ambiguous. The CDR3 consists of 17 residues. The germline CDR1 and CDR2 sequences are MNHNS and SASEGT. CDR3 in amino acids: CASSGSASMRKTYGYAF. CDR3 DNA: TGTGCCAGCAGTGGAAGTGCCTCTATGCGAAAGACCTATGGCTACGCCTTC.

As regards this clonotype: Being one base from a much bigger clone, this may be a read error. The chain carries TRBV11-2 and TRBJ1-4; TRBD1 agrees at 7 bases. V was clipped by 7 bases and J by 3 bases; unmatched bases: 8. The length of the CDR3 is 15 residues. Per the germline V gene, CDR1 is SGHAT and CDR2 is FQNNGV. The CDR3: CASNIEDRPNEKLFF. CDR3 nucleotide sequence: TGTGCCAGCAACATTGAGGACAGGCCTAATGAAAAACTGTTTTTT.

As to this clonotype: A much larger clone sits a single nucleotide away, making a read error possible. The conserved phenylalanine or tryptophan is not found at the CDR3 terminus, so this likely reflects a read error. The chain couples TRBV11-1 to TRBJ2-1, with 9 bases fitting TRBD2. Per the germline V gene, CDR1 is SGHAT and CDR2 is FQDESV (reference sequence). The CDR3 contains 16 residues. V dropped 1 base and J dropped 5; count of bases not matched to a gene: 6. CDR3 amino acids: CASSLVVVAGDNEQFL. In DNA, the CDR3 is TGTGCCAGCAGCTTAGTGGTAGTAGCGGGAGACAATGAGCAGTTCCTC.